This T cell receptor (beta chain) was captured in a study of T cell repertoires in cytomegalovirus infection. General study results and limits: HLA-C-restricted CMV-specific TCR beta clonotypes prevailed in the ex vivo response.

Using its own MiXCR run on the reads, TCRdb lists one record per CDR3 protein. Of hundreds of thousands of distinct CDR3 sequences listed, less than 35% were seen once; the top ten hold more than 12%. The CDR3 spans 12 residues. Germline assignment: CDR1 LNHDA and CDR2 SQIVND (reference sequence). V gave up 10 bases and J gave up 5 bases, with 14 bases separating them. This clonotype was seen a few times. The antigen is not known. V gene TRBV19 combines with J gene TRBJ1-1, with D maybe TRBD1 (6 bases). Sequenced here: cultured CD8+ T cells from PBMCs, sampled from culture after CMV antigen stimulation. The TCR sequence derives from a human donor in good health (CMV status not recorded). Some clones in this sample may be carry-over from other donors' samples. The CDR3, as DNA: TGTGCCACAAGGGGGGGCTGGACTGAAGCTTTCTTT. Protein sequence: CATRGGWTEAFF.